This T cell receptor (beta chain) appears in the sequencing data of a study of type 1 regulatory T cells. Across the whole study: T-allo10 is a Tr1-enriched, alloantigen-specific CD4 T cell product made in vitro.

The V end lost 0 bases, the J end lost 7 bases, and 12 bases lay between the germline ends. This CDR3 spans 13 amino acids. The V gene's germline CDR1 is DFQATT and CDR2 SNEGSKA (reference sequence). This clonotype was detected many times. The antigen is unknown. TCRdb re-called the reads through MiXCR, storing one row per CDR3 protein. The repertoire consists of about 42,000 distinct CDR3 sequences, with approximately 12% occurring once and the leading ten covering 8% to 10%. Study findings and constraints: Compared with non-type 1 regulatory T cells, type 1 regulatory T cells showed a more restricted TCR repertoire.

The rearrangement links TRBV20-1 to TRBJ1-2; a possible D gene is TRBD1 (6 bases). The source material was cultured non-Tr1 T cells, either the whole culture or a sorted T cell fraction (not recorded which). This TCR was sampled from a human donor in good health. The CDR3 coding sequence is TGCAGTGCTAGAGATCGGGGGGCGGGTGGCTACACCTTC. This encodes CSARDRGAGGYTF.